These 17 T cell receptor beta chains originate from one sample sequenced in a study of blood T cell dynamics during melanoma immunotherapy. Repertoires were generated with immunoSEQ multiplex PCR, while TCRdb's copy carries only in-frame clones and drops some. The table includes 7,900 or so clones, more than 70% detected once. The sample's time point: week 3, after first cycle of checkpoint inhibitor. Source: blood, taken from a patient treated with checkpoint blockade. The receptors stem from a human donor with melanoma.

The chain links TRBV6-6 to TRBJ1-3; D not certain. The CDR3 loop spans 14 amino acids. Germline V gene data show CDR1 as MNHNY and CDR2 as SVGAGI (reference sequence). V was cut by 0 bases and J by 4 bases, with 7 bases left in between. CDR3 loop: CASSYSTLGNTIYF. DNA of the CDR3: TGTGCCAGCAGTTACTCGACGCTAGGAAACACCATATATTTT.

Concerning this clone: A junction end diverges from the germline sequence, so it may reflect a read error. The rearrangement joins TRBV7-7 to TRBJ1-5; TRBD1 aligns across 10 bases. The CDR3 contains 15 residues. CDR1 and CDR2 from the germline V gene are SSHAT and FNYEAQ (reference sequence). The CDR3 reads CASKKGQGNNQPQHF. The CDR3 coding sequence is TGTGCTAGCAAAAAGGGACAGGGGAACAATCAGCCCCAGCATTTT.

V is TRBV2 and J is TRBJ1-1; D remains ambiguous. The CDR3 consists of 14 residues. Trimming left V 2 bases short and J 4 bases short, with 11 bases between. In germline, CDR1 is SNHLY, CDR2 FYNNEI. CDR3 sequence (DNA): TGTGCCAGCAGTGAATTCAAGGGATCCACTGAAGCTTTCTTT. Its translation: CASSEFKGSTEAFF.

The chain joins TRBV20-1 to TRBJ1-1; no definite D call. Trimming left V 7 bases short and J 1 base short, with 4 bases between. Germline V gene data show CDR1 as DFQATT and CDR2 as SNEGSKA (reference sequence). This CDR3 spans 10 amino acids. CDR3 amino acids: CSGGNTEAFF. The CDR3 nucleotides read TGCAGTGGGGGGAACACTGAAGCTTTCTTT.

V is TRBV9 and J is TRBJ1-2; weak D call: TRBD1 (5 bases). Germline loops: CDR1 SGDLS, CDR2 YYNGEE. The CDR3 sequence is 15 residues long. V lost 0 bases and J 5 bases, leaving 14 bases between the germline ends. CDR3 coding DNA: TGTGCCAGCAGCGTAGGGACATTTCTACCTTATGGCTACACCTTC. Amino acid sequence: CASSVGTFLPYGYTF.

This clone was observed a single time. This rearrangement joins TRBV5-1 to TRBJ1-3, with 7 bases lining up with TRBD1. In germline, CDR1 is SGHRS, CDR2 YFSETQ. The trim removed 4 bases at V and 2 bases at J, leaving 6 bases unmatched. CDR3 length: 15 amino acids. Written as DNA, the CDR3 is TGCGCCAGCAGCCCCCAGGGGGGGGCTGGAAACACCATATATTTT. This codes for CASSPQGGAGNTIYF.

The genes are TRBV10-3 and TRBJ1-1; 7 nucleotides align to TRBD1. The CDR3 runs 14 residues. Germline CDR1 and CDR2: ENHRY and SYGVKD. Losses at the gene ends were 5 bases for V and 1 base for J; bases not matched to a gene: 4. The CDR3 spells CAISRGTENTEAFF. CDR3 nucleotide sequence: TGTGCCATCAGTAGGGGGACAGAGAACACTGAAGCTTTCTTT.

The chain employs TRBV6-1 and TRBJ2-7; 10 nucleotides agree with TRBD1. The CDR3 runs 15 residues. The ends lost 6 bases at V and 7 bases at J; junction bases unmatched: 12. Per the germline V gene, CDR1 is MNHNS and CDR2 is SASEGT. The CDR3 protein is CASRGERGQGWEQYF. The CDR3, as DNA: TGTGCCAGCAGGGGGGAGCGGGGACAGGGGTGGGAGCAGTACTTC.

The CDR3 protein is CASSLVGEGAEAFF. In nucleotides, the CDR3 is TGTGCCAGCAGCTTGGTAGGGGAGGGGGCTGAAGCTTTCTTT. The chain employs TRBV5-4 and TRBJ1-1, with D possibly TRBD1 on 6 matching bases. CDR1 is SGHNT, CDR2 YYREEE, per germline (reference sequence). There are 14 residues in the CDR3. V lost 0 bases to trimming and J lost 6 bases, with 12 bases between them.

V usage is TRBV18 and J usage is TRBJ1-5; 8 bases fit TRBD1. The junction had 7 bases not matched to a gene; V was cut back by 6 bases and J by 3 bases. The CDR3 is 15 residues long. Germline lookup yields CDR1 KGHSH and CDR2 LQKENI. This CDR3 is CASSRGQVLNQPQHF. CDR3 in DNA: TGTGCCAGCTCCCGGGGACAGGTACTCAATCAGCCCCAGCATTTT. Full variable domain (missing parts from reference TRBV18 and TRBJ1-5): NAGVMQNPRHLVRRRGQEARLRCSPMKGHSHVYWYRQLPEEGLKFMVYLQKENIIDESGMPKERFSAEFPKEGPSILRIQQVVRGDSAAYFCASSRGQVLNQPQHFGDGTRLSIL.

The chain joins TRBV13 to TRBJ1-2; TRBD1 might be the D (5 bases). CDR1 and CDR2 (germline): PRHDT, FYEKMQ (reference sequence). The CDR3 is made up of 15 amino acids. Deletions cut 5 bases from V and 6 bases from J, with 19 bases between. CDR3 residues: CASSVLEVGGNGYTF. The CDR3 nucleotides are TGTGCCAGCAGCGTGCTGGAGGTGGGGGGGAATGGCTACACCTTC.

This chain connects TRBV7-8 to TRBJ2-7, with 7 bases lining up with TRBD1. The CDR3 sequence is 15 residues long. Germline trimming cut 5 bases from V and 2 bases from J; bases unmatched to any gene: 9. Germline CDR1 is SGHVS and CDR2 is FQNEAQ. The CDR3 loop is CASSPARDRPYEQYF. The CDR3 region has the DNA TGTGCCAGCAGCCCCGCCCGGGACAGACCCTACGAGCAGTACTTC. Variable domain in full (rest from reference TRBV7-8 and TRBJ2-7): GAGVSQSPRYKVAKRGQDVALRCDPISGHVSLFWYQQALGQGPEFLTYFQNEAQLDKSGLPSDRFFAERPEGSVSTLKIQRTQQEDSAVYLCASSPARDRPYEQYFGPGTRLTVT.

V is TRBV6-1 and J is TRBJ2-7; TRBD2 might be the D (6 bases). V was shortened by 2 bases and J by 2 bases, with 10 bases between the two germline ends. The CDR3 loop spans 14 amino acids. Germline values: CDR1 MNHNS, CDR2 SASEGT. CDR3 loop: CASSEFGGTYEQYF. The CDR3 DNA sequence: TGTGCCAGCAGTGAATTTGGGGGGACCTACGAGCAGTACTTC.

The genes are TRBV5-1 and TRBJ1-1; 8 bases map to TRBD1. After removal of 4 bases from V and 2 bases from J, the junction contained 4 bases not matched to a gene. Germline-derived CDR1 and CDR2 are SGHRS and YFSETQ. The CDR3 contains 14 residues. The CDR3 coding sequence is TGCGCCAGCAGCATACAGGGGGGAAACACTGAAGCTTTCTTT. It translates to CASSIQGGNTEAFF.

This clone was picked up one time. CDR3 region: CASSHPAVSGNTIYF. Here the CDR3 DNA reads TGCGCCAGCAGCCACCCCGCGGTCTCTGGAAACACCATATATTTT. The chain employs TRBV4-1 and TRBJ1-3; D is unclear. The CDR3 loop spans 15 amino acids. Germline assignment: CDR1 MGHRA and CDR2 YSYEKL. Trimming left V 3 bases short and J 0 bases short, with 9 bases between.

This chain uses TRBV6-5 with TRBJ2-7, with TRBD1 matching 11 bases. This CDR3 spans 14 amino acids. Trimming removed 2 bases from V and 6 bases from J; junction bases left unmatched: 3. CDR1 MNHEY and CDR2 SVGAGI come from the germline V gene. The CDR3 protein is CASSYGDRGTEQYF. The CDR3 DNA is TGTGCCAGCAGTTACGGGGACAGGGGGACCGAGCAGTACTTC.

V usage is TRBV12-5 and J usage is TRBJ2-7; TRBD1 agrees at 7 bases. Germline lookup yields CDR1 LGHNT and CDR2 FRNRAP. Trimming took 9 bases from V and 3 from J; bases not matched to a gene: 8. The CDR3 extends over 13 amino acids. The CDR3, as DNA: TGTGCTAGCCAACAGGGGAAGCGCTACGAGCAGTACTTC. It specifies CASQQGKRYEQYF.